A single sample is the source of the 31 T cell receptor beta chains below, sequenced in a study of blood T cell repertoires in COVID-19. Some clones are missing from TCRdb's copy, which holds only in-frame ones; the method was immunoSEQ multiplex PCR. The repertoire holds some 200,000 clones, with less than 90% as singletons. Input material: peripheral blood. All receptors come from a woman aged 40 to 50 with acute or convalescent COVID-19.

The chain couples TRBV7-9 to TRBJ2-7; D remains ambiguous. In germline, CDR1 is SEHNR, CDR2 FQNEAQ (reference sequence). Trimming left V 5 bases short and J 2 bases short, with 19 bases between. This CDR3 spans 16 amino acids. CDR3 protein: CASSLSLTTNTYEQYF. In DNA, the CDR3 is TGTGCCAGCAGCCTCTCTTTAACCACGAACACCTACGAGCAGTACTTC. Full variable domain (rest looked up from reference TRBV7-9 and TRBJ2-7): DTGVSQNPRHKITKRGQNVTFRCDPISEHNRLYWYRQTLGQGPEFLTYFQNEAQLEKSRLLSDRFSAERPKGSFSTLEIQRTEQGDSAMYLCASSLSLTTNTYEQYFGPGTRLTVT.

This clone was recorded a few times. The rearrangement uses TRBV28 and TRBJ2-7; no firm D call. The V and J ends lost 2 bases and 3 bases respectively, with 5 bases between them. Germline V gene sequence: CDR1 MDHEN, CDR2 SYDVKM. The CDR3 has 12 amino acids. CDR3 coding DNA: TGTGCCAGCAGTTTAGCCAGCTACGAGCAGTACTTC. Amino acids: CASSLASYEQYF.

V is TRBV10-1 and J is TRBJ2-1, with 12 bases lining up with TRBD2. The CDR3 totals 15 residues. CDR1 and CDR2 (germline): WNHNN, SYGVQD (reference sequence). V lost 10 bases and J lost 10; bases outside the gene matches: 14. The CDR3 nucleotides are TGCGCCACCCAAGGGGGACTAGCGGGCTCCGGCGAGCAGTTCTTC. Its translation is CATQGGLAGSGEQFF.

This sequence joins TRBV12-3 or TRBV12-4 and TRBJ1-1, with D possibly being TRBD1 (5 bases). With 6 bases removed from V and 11 bases from J, the gap between germline ends came to 13 bases. The CDR3 has 11 amino acids. CDR3 nucleotide sequence: TGTGCCAGCAGGAAATCAGGGTCGGCTTTCTTT. Its protein product is CASRKSGSAFF.

The chain recombines TRBV5-5 with TRBJ2-3; a weak D match, TRBD1 (5 bases). Per the germline V gene, CDR1 is SGHKS and CDR2 is YYEKEE (reference sequence). This CDR3 has 14 residues. V was trimmed by 4 bases and J by 2 bases, leaving 11 bases between them. In nucleotides, the CDR3 is TGTGCCAGCAGCGCCCAGGGCATCACAGATACGCAGTATTTT. It encodes CASSAQGITDTQYF.

V usage is TRBV7-2 and J usage is TRBJ1-5; TRBD1 is a possible D gene (6 bases). Germline CDR1 is SGHTA and CDR2 is FQGNSA. With 3 bases removed from V and 1 base from J, the gap between germline ends came to 13 bases. This CDR3 contains 16 residues. CDR3 sequence reads: CASSFRGGSSNQPQHF. The DNA of the CDR3 is TGTGCCAGCAGCTTTAGGGGGGGGTCGAGCAATCAGCCCCAGCATTTT.

This sequence joins TRBV30 and TRBJ1-5, with D possibly TRBD1 on 5 matching bases. From germline, CDR1 is GTSNPN and CDR2 SVGIG (reference sequence). This CDR3 contains 14 residues. V gave up 2 bases and J gave up 2 bases, with 10 bases separating them. This CDR3 is CAWSRDSGNQPQHF. The CDR3 DNA sequence: TGTGCCTGGAGTAGAGACAGTGGCAATCAGCCCCAGCATTTT.

The J gene is TRBJ1-2, the V gene TRBV27, with D possibly being TRBD1 (6 bases). The CDR3 spans 13 residues. Germline V CDR1 and CDR2: MNHEY, SMNVEV (reference sequence). Trimming removed 6 bases at V and 6 bases at J, with 14 bases between. The CDR3 coding sequence is TGTGCCAGCAGCCCACTACAGGGAGATGGCTACACCTTC. This translates into CASSPLQGDGYTF.

The chain has TRBV28 and TRBJ1-2, with D perhaps TRBD1 (6 bases). V was cut by 3 bases and J by 4 bases, with 15 bases left in between. The CDR3 spans 15 residues. The germline V gene encodes CDR1 MDHEN and CDR2 SYDVKM. In DNA, the CDR3 is TGTGCCAGCAGTTTTACCCAGGGGTCCGGCTATGGCTACACCTTC. Translation gives CASSFTQGSGYGYTF.

The V and J genes are TRBV12-2 and TRBJ2-7; the DNA was not used to check the table's D call, TRBD2. TRBV12-2 is labeled a pseudogene. The CDR3 is made up of 17 amino acids. DNA for the CDR3: TGTGCAAGTCGCTTCGAAAGGCGGCGTGAAGCGTACTACGAGCAGTACTTC. Residues: CASRFERRREAYYEQYF.

The chain joins TRBV5-1 to TRBJ2-1; D perhaps matches TRBD2 (7 bases). V dropped 5 bases and J dropped 2 bases, with 17 bases sitting between them. Per germline, CDR1 SGHRS and CDR2 YFSETQ. The CDR3 loop spans 16 amino acids. As DNA, the CDR3 is TGCGCCAGCAGGACTTTAACGGGGGGCGCCTACAATGAGCAGTTCTTC. Translation: CASRTLTGGAYNEQFF.

V and J are TRBV4-2 and TRBJ1-2; D remains unclear. CDR1 and CDR2 (germline): LGHNA, YNFKEQ. V was clipped by 1 base and J by 7 bases, with 13 bases between them. This CDR3 comprises 14 residues. The CDR3 spells CASSQGLTAGGYTF. The CDR3 DNA reads TGTGCCAGCAGCCAAGGACTGACGGCGGGTGGCTACACCTTC.

This clone has just a few counts. V gene TRBV6-1 combines with J gene TRBJ2-6, with 7 positions matching TRBD2. The germline gives CDR1 MNHNS, CDR2 SASEGT. With V trimmed by 3 bases and J by 6 bases, 14 bases remained unmatched. CDR3 length: 18 amino acids. DNA of the CDR3: TGTGCCAGCAGTGATCTGGCTAGCGGAGGCTGGGCGGCCAACGTCCTGACTTTC. Translation gives CASSDLASGGWAANVLTF.

The chain employs TRBV19 and TRBJ1-5; 9 bases map to TRBD1. The CDR3 runs 15 residues. CDR1 is LNHDA, CDR2 SQIVND, per germline (reference sequence). V lost 4 bases to trimming and J lost 4 bases; unmatched junction nucleotides: 5. The CDR3 loop is CASSTRDRENQPQHF. CDR3 sequence (DNA): TGTGCCAGTAGTACCCGGGACAGGGAAAATCAGCCCCAGCATTTT.

This clone was seen a few times. The chain carries TRBV11-2 and TRBJ2-2, with unresolved D. This CDR3 has 14 residues. Germline assignment: CDR1 SGHAT and CDR2 FQNNGV. V was pared by 1 base and J by 4 bases, with 7 bases between. The CDR3 loop reads CASSLGPSTGELFF. The CDR3 DNA is TGTGCCAGCAGCTTAGGGCCGTCCACCGGGGAGCTGTTTTTT.

The chain recombines TRBV5-4 with TRBJ2-2; D is unresolved. The CDR3 sequence is 14 residues long. CDR1 is SGHNT and CDR2 is YYREEE in the germline V gene (reference sequence). V lost 0 bases and J lost 3, with 6 bases in between. CDR3 nucleotides: TGTGCCAGCAGCTTGGGACAATACACCGGGGAGCTGTTTTTT. As protein: CASSLGQYTGELFF.

The genes are TRBV4-1 and TRBJ1-5, with 7 bases aligning to TRBD1. J lost 7 bases, V lost 3 bases, and 9 bases had no gene match. CDR1 is MGHRA and CDR2 is YSYEKL in the germline V gene. The CDR3 covers 15 residues. DNA for the CDR3: TGCGCCAGCAGCCAGAATACAGGGGTTTACCAGCCCCAGCATTTT. This gives the protein CASSQNTGVYQPQHF.

This chain uses TRBV6-2 or TRBV6-3 with TRBJ1-5, with D possibly matching TRBD1 (5 bases). Germline-derived CDR1 and CDR2 are MNHEY and SVGEGT. This CDR3 has 14 residues. V was trimmed by 4 bases and J by 5 bases, leaving 12 bases between them. The CDR3 spells CASSFFRADQPQHF. CDR3 bases: TGTGCCAGCAGTTTTTTCAGGGCTGATCAGCCCCAGCATTTT.

V usage is TRBV2 and J usage is TRBJ1-2, with 7 bases identical to TRBD1. V lost 6 bases, J lost 8 bases, and 18 bases stayed unmatched. CDR1 is SNHLY and CDR2 is FYNNEI in the germline V gene. This CDR3 is built from 16 residues. The CDR3 protein is CASRRENTGTVWGYTF. The CDR3 DNA reads as TGTGCCAGCAGGCGCGAAAATACCGGGACAGTGTGGGGCTACACCTTC.

The genes are TRBV27 and TRBJ1-2, with D perhaps TRBD1 (5 bases). V gave up 2 bases and J gave up 4 bases, with 14 bases separating them. This CDR3 comprises 15 residues. The germline V gene has CDR1 MNHEY and CDR2 SMNVEV (reference sequence). DNA for the CDR3: TGTGCCAGCAGTTTAGAGGCAGGGCTTTCCTATGGCTACACCTTC. This gives the protein CASSLEAGLSYGYTF.

The chain is built from TRBV5-1 and TRBJ2-1; TRBD2 matches at 9 bases. The CDR3 has 15 residues. CDR1 and CDR2 (germline): SGHRS, YFSETQ. The ends lost 0 bases at V and 6 bases at J; junction bases unmatched: 4. DNA of the CDR3: TGCGCCAGCAGCTTGGGGGTAGCGGGGGTCAATGAGCAGTTCTTC. This translates into CASSLGVAGVNEQFF.

The chain couples TRBV6-1 to TRBJ1-1, with TRBD1 as a possible D gene (6 bases). This CDR3 has 14 amino acids. Trimming stripped 1 base from V and 3 bases from J, with 9 bases between. Germline V gene sequence: CDR1 MNHNS, CDR2 SASEGT. CDR3 DNA sequence: TGTGCCAGCAGTGAAGGACAGGTGGACACTGAAGCTTTCTTT. Translation gives CASSEGQVDTEAFF.

The gene calls are TRBV12-3 or TRBV12-4 and TRBJ1-1; 7 nucleotides line up with TRBD1. This CDR3 comprises 12 residues. Trimming removed 6 bases from V and 5 bases from J; junction bases left unmatched: 3. The CDR3, as DNA: TGTGCCAGCAGACGGGACAGTACTGAAGCTTTCTTT. Translating it yields CASRRDSTEAFF.

The chain has TRBV3-1 (or the pseudogene TRBV3-2) and TRBJ1-2; D uncertain. The CDR3 spans 13 residues. Per germline, CDR1 LGHDT and CDR2 YNNKEL (reference sequence). V dropped 5 bases and J dropped 8 bases, with 15 bases sitting between them. The CDR3 loop reads CASSSISREGYTF. The CDR3 DNA follows: TGTGCCAGCAGCTCTATTTCCCGAGAGGGCTACACCTTC.

This sequence joins TRBV6-1 and TRBJ1-5, with D possibly TRBD1 on 6 matching bases. CDR1 and CDR2 (germline): MNHNS, SASEGT. Trimming left V 5 bases short and J 7 bases short, with 9 bases between. The CDR3 runs 12 residues. This chain's CDR3 is CASSSRGQPQHF. In DNA, the CDR3 is TGTGCCAGCAGTTCGAGGGGGCAGCCCCAGCATTTT.

About this clone itself: The sample holds other DNA sequences that translate to the same CDR3. CDR3 in amino acids: CASSYRGYGYTF. The CDR3 DNA follows: TGTGCCAGCAGTTACAGGGGGTATGGCTACACCTTC. The chain joins TRBV6-5 to TRBJ1-2; D may be TRBD1 (6 bases). V shed 2 bases and J shed 5 bases, with 6 bases lying between them. This CDR3 contains 12 residues. CDR1 is MNHEY and CDR2 is SVGAGI in the germline V gene.

The V call is TRBV4-2, the J call TRBJ2-7; D remains unclear. The CDR3 is 14 amino acids. Trimming removed 4 bases at V and 2 bases at J, with 12 bases between. Germline V CDR1 and CDR2: LGHNA, YNFKEQ. CDR3 sequence reads: CASSPRMAPYEQYF. The CDR3 nucleotides are TGTGCCAGCAGCCCTAGGATGGCCCCCTACGAGCAGTACTTC.

The CDR3 DNA is TGCAGTGCTAGTTCCCCCGGACTAGCCATGAATGAGCAGTTCTTC. It encodes CSASSPGLAMNEQFF. The V and J genes are TRBV20-1 and TRBJ2-1, with 8 bases aligning to TRBD2. The CDR3 runs to 15 residues. Germline CDR1 is DFQATT and CDR2 is SNEGSKA (reference sequence). V lost 3 bases, J lost 7 bases, and 11 bases stayed unmatched.

The V gene is TRBV24-1, the J gene TRBJ2-3, with D unresolved. Germline V gene data show CDR1 as KGHDR and CDR2 as SFDVKD. The CDR3 runs to 14 residues. Trimming took off 2 bases at V and 2 bases at J, with 7 bases between the two ends. For the CDR3, the DNA is TGTGCCACCAGTGATTGGCAGAACACAGATACGCAGTATTTT. Translation gives CATSDWQNTDTQYF.

V gene TRBV3-1 (or the pseudogene TRBV3-2) combines with J gene TRBJ1-3; D is perhaps TRBD1 (5 bases). This CDR3 has 16 amino acids. Trimming cost V 4 bases and J 6 bases, with 19 bases left between them. Germline V gene sequence: CDR1 LGHDT, CDR2 YNNKEL (reference sequence). CDR3 residues: CASSRIGGGGENTIYF. CDR3 sequence (DNA): TGTGCCAGCAGCCGAATTGGGGGGGGTGGTGAAAACACCATATATTTT.

V and J are TRBV27 and TRBJ1-5; D is uncertain. The germline V gene has CDR1 MNHEY and CDR2 SMNVEV (reference sequence). This CDR3 is built from 14 residues. Trimming left V 3 bases short and J 5 bases short, with 11 bases between. The CDR3 region has the DNA TGTGCCAGCAGTTTCAACAGTAGGTATCAGCCCCAGCATTTT. Translating gives CASSFNSRYQPQHF.